What follows are 20 T cell receptor beta chains derived from one specimen sequenced in a study of blood T cell repertoires in COVID-19. Clones were read by immunoSEQ multiplex PCR, and TCRdb kept only the in-frame ones, dropping some. The table includes about 180,000 clones, 75% to 90% detected once. Sequenced: PBMCs or T cells enriched from blood (not recorded which). Source of these receptors: a woman in her 40s with acute COVID-19.

This clone was counted once. The genes are TRBV3-1 (or the pseudogene TRBV3-2) and TRBJ1-3; the match to TRBD1 covers 9 bases. This CDR3 region has 16 residues. Trimming at V came to 0 bases and at J to 7 bases, leaving 7 bases not matched to a gene. Germline assignment: CDR1 LGHDT and CDR2 YNNKEL (reference sequence). The CDR3 protein is CASSQDTGTGSNTIYF. In nucleotides, the CDR3 is TGTGCCAGCAGCCAAGATACCGGGACAGGGTCTAACACCATATATTTT.

V is TRBV18 and J is TRBJ2-2; D might be TRBD1 (5 bases). Germline V gene sequence: CDR1 KGHSH, CDR2 LQKENI. CDR3 length: 15 residues. V lost 3 bases, J lost 0 bases, and 8 bases lay in between. CDR3 nucleotides: TGTGCCAGCTCACCTAGGACAACGAACACCGGGGAGCTGTTTTTT. It translates to CASSPRTTNTGELFF.

The rearrangement uses TRBV18 and TRBJ1-1; 7 bases match TRBD1. This CDR3 region has 19 residues. Germline CDR1 and CDR2: KGHSH and LQKENI. The V segment lost 2 bases and the J segment 4 bases; nucleotides outside the gene matches: 19. The CDR3: CASSPTRKTGLNRGTEAFF. DNA for the CDR3: TGTGCCAGCTCACCAACGCGAAAGACAGGGTTGAATCGTGGCACTGAAGCTTTCTTT.

This chain connects TRBV6-5 to TRBJ2-2; D not resolved. The CDR3 sequence is 15 residues long. From germline, CDR1 is MNHEY and CDR2 SVGAGI. V was pared by 2 bases and J by 1 base, with 8 bases between. CDR3 sequence (DNA): TGTGCCAGCAGTTACCACACCCGGAACACCGGGGAGCTGTTTTTT. Translated: CASSYHTRNTGELFF.

The CDR3 is CASSLWPARDRGATEAFF. CDR3 nucleotides: TGTGCCAGCAGCTTATGGCCCGCCCGGGACAGGGGTGCGACTGAAGCTTTCTTT. The rearrangement uses TRBV5-8 and TRBJ1-1; 10 positions match TRBD1. Germline loops: CDR1 SGHTS, CDR2 YDEGEE. The CDR3 length is 18 residues. Trimming at V came to 2 bases and at J to 5 bases, leaving 15 bases not matched to a gene.

This clone was counted a single time. The chain combines TRBV5-1 with TRBJ2-1; 15 bases line up with TRBD2. Per the germline V gene, CDR1 is SGHRS and CDR2 is YFSETQ. V trimming: 4 bases; J trimming: 9 bases; junction bases outside the gene matches: 8. The CDR3 sequence is 16 residues long. CDR3: CASSPGLAGGDAEQFF. CDR3 nucleotide sequence: TGCGCCAGCAGCCCAGGACTAGCGGGGGGGGACGCTGAGCAGTTCTTC.

This clone was picked up a small number of times. The chain combines TRBV6-2 or TRBV6-3 with TRBJ2-1; 7 positions agree with TRBD2. Per the germline V gene, CDR1 is MNHEY and CDR2 is SVGEGT. The CDR3 is 17 amino acids. Trimming took 2 bases from V and 5 from J; bases not matched to a gene: 12. As DNA, the CDR3 is TGTGCCAGCAGTTACCCCATGTTACTAGCGAGGAACAATGAGCAGTTCTTC. It yields the protein CASSYPMLLARNNEQFF.

The rearrangement joins TRBV4-1 to TRBJ2-7, with D perhaps matching TRBD2 (5 bases). This CDR3 is built from 15 residues. The germline CDR1 and CDR2 sequences are MGHRA and YSYEKL. V was shortened by 2 bases and J by 6 bases, with 17 bases between the two germline ends. CDR3 protein: CASSQMRERAGEQYF. As DNA, the CDR3 is TGCGCCAGCAGCCAAATGAGGGAGAGGGCGGGCGAGCAGTACTTC.

The genes are TRBV4-1 and TRBJ2-2; 11 bases line up with TRBD2. V lost 0 bases and J lost 0; bases outside the gene matches: 12. This CDR3 has 21 residues. Germline V gene sequence: CDR1 MGHRA, CDR2 YSYEKL. CDR3 DNA: TGCGCCAGCAGCCAAGAGAGGGCTAGCGGGGGGCCGCATTCGAACACCGGGGAGCTGTTTTTT. It encodes CASSQERASGGPHSNTGELFF.

This clone was detected only once. V and J are TRBV28 and TRBJ1-4; D not resolved. Germline loops: CDR1 MDHEN, CDR2 SYDVKM. Trimming left V 4 bases short and J 0 bases short, with 9 bases between. This CDR3 contains 15 residues. CDR3 sequence reads: CASSYAGSTNEKLFF. The CDR3 DNA follows: TGTGCCAGCAGTTATGCGGGCTCAACTAATGAAAAACTGTTTTTT.

This chain links TRBV7-8 with TRBJ2-3; D possibly corresponds to TRBD2 (6 bases). The CDR3 covers 13 residues. Between the trimmed V and J ends, which lost 6 bases and 0 bases, there was a span of 7 bases. Germline V gives CDR1 SGHVS, CDR2 FQNEAQ. CDR3 sequence reads: CASRGGSTDTQYF. DNA for the CDR3: TGTGCCAGCAGGGGGGGTAGCACAGATACGCAGTATTTT.

This chain links TRBV9 with TRBJ2-1; maybe TRBD2 (5 bases). The CDR3 covers 13 residues. Trimming pared 0 bases from V and 8 bases from J, leaving 9 bases between. Germline V gene sequence: CDR1 SGDLS, CDR2 YYNGEE. CDR3 nucleotides: TGTGCCAGCAGCGTAGAATCCGGGGATGAGCAGTTCTTC. The encoded protein is CASSVESGDEQFF.

Turning to this clone: The same CDR3 arises from other DNA sequences in this sample as well. The rearrangement uses TRBV3-1 (or the pseudogene TRBV3-2) and TRBJ2-2; a possible D gene is TRBD1 (6 bases). Per the germline V gene, CDR1 is LGHDT and CDR2 is YNNKEL (reference sequence). This CDR3 is 15 amino acids long. The V gene lost 1 base and the J gene lost 1 base, with 7 bases spanning the gap. The chain's CDR3 is CASSQGRGNTGELFF. The CDR3, as DNA: TGTGCCAGCAGCCAAGGCAGGGGGAACACCGGGGAGCTGTTTTTT.

The rearrangement uses TRBV4-1 and TRBJ1-5, with TRBD1 as a possible D gene (5 bases). The CDR3 consists of 15 residues. Trimming cost V 0 bases and J 7 bases, with 13 bases left between them. Per the germline V gene, CDR1 is MGHRA and CDR2 is YSYEKL. CDR3 sequence: CASSQDQQARQPQHF. The DNA for the CDR3 is TGCGCCAGCAGCCAAGATCAACAGGCACGACAGCCCCAGCATTTT.

This clone occurred a few times. The chain is built from TRBV7-2 and TRBJ1-4; no clear D gene. Per the germline V gene, CDR1 is SGHTA and CDR2 is FQGNSA. This CDR3 is 15 amino acids long. V was trimmed by 5 bases and J by 0 bases, leaving 10 bases between them. The CDR3, as DNA: TGTGCCAGCAGCCCGGACTCTACAACTAATGAAAAACTGTTTTTT. It codes for CASSPDSTTNEKLFF.

V is TRBV19 and J is TRBJ1-5; TRBD1 matches at 10 bases. V was pared by 4 bases and J by 4 bases, with 4 bases of the junction left unmatched. The CDR3 has 15 residues. CDR1 is LNHDA and CDR2 is SQIVND in the germline V gene (reference sequence). The chain's CDR3 is CASSTDRGPNQPQHF. The DNA for the CDR3 is TGTGCCAGTAGTACAGACAGGGGGCCGAATCAGCCCCAGCATTTT.

V is TRBV5-1 and J is TRBJ2-3; 16 bases fit TRBD2. The trim removed 4 bases at V and 6 bases at J, leaving 5 bases unmatched. The CDR3 length is 16 residues. Germline lookup yields CDR1 SGHRS and CDR2 YFSETQ. The CDR3 loop reads CASSPGLAGGIDTQYF. CDR3 sequence (DNA): TGCGCCAGCAGCCCGGGACTAGCGGGGGGGATCGATACGCAGTATTTT.

As for this clone: The same CDR3 can be traced to other DNA sequences in this sample. The J gene is TRBJ1-1, the V gene TRBV10-3, with TRBD1 as a possible D gene (6 bases). From germline, CDR1 is ENHRY and CDR2 SYGVKD. The CDR3 contains 15 residues. Trimming stripped 0 bases from V and 1 base from J, with 9 bases between. The DNA for the CDR3 is TGTGCCATCAGTGAGTCGGGGGGGCGGAACACTGAAGCTTTCTTT. Encoded protein: CAISESGGRNTEAFF.

The rearrangement joins TRBV5-4 to TRBJ2-2; D gene ambiguous. Trimming removed 4 bases from V and 1 base from J, with 2 bases in between. The CDR3 consists of 12 residues. CDR1 and CDR2 (germline): SGHNT, YYREEE (reference sequence). The CDR3 sequence: CASSRNTGELFF. CDR3 nucleotide sequence: TGTGCCAGCAGCCGGAACACCGGGGAGCTGTTTTTT.

The CDR3 region is CASSPSPSGGAGELFF. CDR3 bases: TGTGCCAGTAGCCCCAGCCCGTCCGGGGGGGCCGGGGAGCTGTTTTTT. The gene calls are TRBV19 and TRBJ2-2; 8 bases map to TRBD2. Trimming took 6 bases from V and 6 from J; bases not matched to a gene: 12. CDR3 length equals 16 residues. CDR1 and CDR2 from the germline V gene are LNHDA and SQIVND (reference sequence).